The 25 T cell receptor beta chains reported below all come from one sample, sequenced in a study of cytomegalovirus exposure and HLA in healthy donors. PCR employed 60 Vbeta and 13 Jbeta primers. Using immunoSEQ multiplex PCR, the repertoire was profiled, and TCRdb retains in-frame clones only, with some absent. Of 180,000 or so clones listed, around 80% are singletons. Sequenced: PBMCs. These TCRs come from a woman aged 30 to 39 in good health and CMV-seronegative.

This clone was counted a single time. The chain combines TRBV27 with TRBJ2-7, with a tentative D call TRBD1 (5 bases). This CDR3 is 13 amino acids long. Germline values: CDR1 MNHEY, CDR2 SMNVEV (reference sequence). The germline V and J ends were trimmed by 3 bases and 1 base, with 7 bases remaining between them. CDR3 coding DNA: TGTGCCAGCAGTTTTGGGGCGTCCTACGAGCAGTACGTC. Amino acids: CASSFGASYEQYV.

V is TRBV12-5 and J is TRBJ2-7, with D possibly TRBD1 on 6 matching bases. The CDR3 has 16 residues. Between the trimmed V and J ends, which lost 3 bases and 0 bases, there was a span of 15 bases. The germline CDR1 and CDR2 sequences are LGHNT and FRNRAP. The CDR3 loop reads CASGFSPRDNSYEQYF. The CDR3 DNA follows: TGTGCTAGTGGTTTTTCCCCCCGGGACAACTCCTACGAGCAGTACTTC.

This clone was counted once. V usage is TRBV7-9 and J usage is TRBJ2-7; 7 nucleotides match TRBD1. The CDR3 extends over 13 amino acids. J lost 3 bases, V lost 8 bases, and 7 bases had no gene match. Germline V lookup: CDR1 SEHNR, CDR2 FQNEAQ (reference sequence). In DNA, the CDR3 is TGTGCCAGCGGATACAGGGGCAACTACGAGCAGTACTTC. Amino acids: CASGYRGNYEQYF.

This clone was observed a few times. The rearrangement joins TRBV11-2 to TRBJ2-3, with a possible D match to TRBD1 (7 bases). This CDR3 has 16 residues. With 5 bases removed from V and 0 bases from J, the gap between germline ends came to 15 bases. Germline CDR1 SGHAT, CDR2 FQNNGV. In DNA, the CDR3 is TGTGCCAGCAGCATCGACAGGGACTCTAGCACAGATACGCAGTATTTT. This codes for CASSIDRDSSTDTQYF.

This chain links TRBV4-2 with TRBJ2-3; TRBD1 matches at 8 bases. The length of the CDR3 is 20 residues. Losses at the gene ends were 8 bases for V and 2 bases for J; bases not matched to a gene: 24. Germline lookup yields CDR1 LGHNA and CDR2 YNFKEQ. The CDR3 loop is CASAKWGSLAGQDNTDTQYF. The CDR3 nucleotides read TGTGCCAGCGCAAAATGGGGGAGTTTGGCGGGACAGGACAACACAGATACGCAGTATTTT.

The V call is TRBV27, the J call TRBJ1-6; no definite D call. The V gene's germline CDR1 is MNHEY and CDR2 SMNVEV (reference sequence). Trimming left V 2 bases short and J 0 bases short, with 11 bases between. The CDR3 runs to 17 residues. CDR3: CASSLTRSSSYNSPLHF. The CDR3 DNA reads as TGTGCCAGCAGTTTAACTAGGTCGAGCTCCTATAATTCACCCCTCCACTTT.

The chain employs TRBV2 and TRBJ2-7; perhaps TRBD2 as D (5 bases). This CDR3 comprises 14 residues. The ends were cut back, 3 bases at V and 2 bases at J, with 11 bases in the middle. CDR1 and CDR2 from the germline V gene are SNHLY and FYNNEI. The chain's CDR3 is CASSELRVPYEQYF. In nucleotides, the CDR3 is TGTGCCAGCAGTGAGTTGAGGGTCCCCTACGAGCAGTACTTC.

CDR3 sequence: CASSSVGQGAVTEAFF. The DNA of the CDR3 is TGTGCCAGCAGCTCCGTCGGACAGGGGGCGGTCACTGAAGCTTTCTTT. V gene TRBV7-2 combines with J gene TRBJ1-1; 11 bases agree with TRBD1. This CDR3 has 16 residues. CDR1 is SGHTA, CDR2 FQGNSA, per germline. J gave up 4 bases and V 4 bases, and 8 bases lay outside the gene matches.

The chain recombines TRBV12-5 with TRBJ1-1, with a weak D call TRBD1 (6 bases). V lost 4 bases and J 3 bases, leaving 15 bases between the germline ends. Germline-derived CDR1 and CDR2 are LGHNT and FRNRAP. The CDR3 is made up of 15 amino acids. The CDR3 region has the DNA TGTGCTAGTGGTTCTCAACAGGGTGGTTACACTGAAGCTTTCTTT. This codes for CASGSQQGGYTEAFF.

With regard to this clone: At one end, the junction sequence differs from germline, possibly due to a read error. The CDR3 DNA follows: TGTGCTAGCAGCCAGGGGGCAATGGCCTACAATGAGCAGTTCTTC. Its translation is CASSQGAMAYNEQFF. The rearrangement links TRBV7-7 to TRBJ2-1; 8 bases align to TRBD1. The V gene's germline CDR1 is SSHAT and CDR2 FNYEAQ (reference sequence). CDR3 length: 15 residues.

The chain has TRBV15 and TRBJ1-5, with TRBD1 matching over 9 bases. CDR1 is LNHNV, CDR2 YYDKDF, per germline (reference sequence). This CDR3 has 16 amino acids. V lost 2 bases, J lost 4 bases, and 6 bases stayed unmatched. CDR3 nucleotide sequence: TGTGCCACCAGCAGATACAGGGGACAGGGAAATCAGCCCCAGCATTTT. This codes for CATSRYRGQGNQPQHF.

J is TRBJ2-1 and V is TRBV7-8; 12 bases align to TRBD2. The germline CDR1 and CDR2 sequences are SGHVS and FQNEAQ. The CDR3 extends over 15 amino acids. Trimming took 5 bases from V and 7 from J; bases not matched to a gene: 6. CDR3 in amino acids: CASSPSGGAYNEQFF. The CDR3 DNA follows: TGTGCCAGCAGCCCTAGCGGGGGGGCATATAATGAGCAGTTCTTC. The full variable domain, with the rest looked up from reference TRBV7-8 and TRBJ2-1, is GAGVSQSPRYKVAKRGQDVALRCDPISGHVSLFWYQQALGQGPEFLTYFQNEAQLDKSGLPSDRFFAERPEGSVSTLKIQRTQQEDSAVYLCASSPSGGAYNEQFFGPGTRLTVL.

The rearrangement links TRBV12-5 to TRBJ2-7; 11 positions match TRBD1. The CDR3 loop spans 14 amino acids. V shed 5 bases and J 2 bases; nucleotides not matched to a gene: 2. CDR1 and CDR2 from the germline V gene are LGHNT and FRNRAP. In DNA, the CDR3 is TGTGCTAGTGGTCCGGGACAGGGGGCCTACGAGCAGTACTTC. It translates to CASGPGQGAYEQYF.

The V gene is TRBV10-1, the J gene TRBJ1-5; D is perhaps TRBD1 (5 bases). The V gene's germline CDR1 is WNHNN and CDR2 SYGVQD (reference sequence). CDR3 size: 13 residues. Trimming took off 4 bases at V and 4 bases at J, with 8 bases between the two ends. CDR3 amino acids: CASSGAGNQPQHF. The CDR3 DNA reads TGCGCCAGCAGTGGAGCAGGGAATCAGCCCCAGCATTTT.

Here the CDR3 reads CASSKNQGTNEKLFF. The CDR3 nucleotides read TGTGCCAGCAGTAAGAATCAGGGAACTAATGAAAAACTGTTTTTT. V and J are TRBV2 and TRBJ1-4, with TRBD1 as a possible D gene (5 bases). From germline, CDR1 is SNHLY and CDR2 FYNNEI. This CDR3 has 15 residues. V was pared by 5 bases and J by 1 base, with 11 bases between.

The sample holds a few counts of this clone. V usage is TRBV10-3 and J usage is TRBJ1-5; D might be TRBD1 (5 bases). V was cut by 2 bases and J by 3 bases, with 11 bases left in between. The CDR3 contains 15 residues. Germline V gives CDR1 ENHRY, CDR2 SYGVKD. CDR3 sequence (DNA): TGTGCCATCAGTGAGGGGACTAACCTCAATCAGCCCCAGCATTTT. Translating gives CAISEGTNLNQPQHF.

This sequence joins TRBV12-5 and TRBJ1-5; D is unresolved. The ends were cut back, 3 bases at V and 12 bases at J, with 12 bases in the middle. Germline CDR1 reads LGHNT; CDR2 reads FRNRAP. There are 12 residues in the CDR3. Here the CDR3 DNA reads TGTGCTAGTGGTTTAGGCCCCCGGGGCCAGCATTTT. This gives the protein CASGLGPRGQHF.

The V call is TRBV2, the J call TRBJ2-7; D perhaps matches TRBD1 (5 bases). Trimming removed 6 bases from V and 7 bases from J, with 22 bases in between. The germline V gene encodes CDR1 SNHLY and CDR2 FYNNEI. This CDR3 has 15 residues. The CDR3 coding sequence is TGTGCCAGCAGCACAACAGCCCTAGGGGAACAGGAGCAGTACTTC. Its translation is CASSTTALGEQEQYF.

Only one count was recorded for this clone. The CDR3 coding sequence is TGTGCCAGCAGCCAACAGGGTCGCAGCAATCAGCCCCAGCATTTT. This sequence encodes CASSQQGRSNQPQHF. The chain couples TRBV7-2 to TRBJ1-5; tentatively, D is TRBD1 (6 bases). Germline CDR1 reads SGHTA; CDR2 reads FQGNSA. The CDR3 has 15 amino acids. The V end lost 5 bases, the J end lost 1 base, and 12 bases lay between the germline ends.

CDR3 loop: CASSGGGNQPQHF. CDR3 nucleotide sequence: TGTGCCAGCAGTGGGGGAGGCAATCAGCCCCAGCATTTT. V usage is TRBV2 and J usage is TRBJ1-5; D gene ambiguous. This CDR3 is built from 13 residues. The germline gives CDR1 SNHLY, CDR2 FYNNEI. V was shortened by 4 bases and J by 2 bases, with 6 bases between the two germline ends. Combining the CDR3 with reference TRBV2 and TRBJ1-5 gives the whole variable domain EPEVTQTPSHQVTQMGQEVILRCVPISNHLYFYWYRQILGQKVEFLVSFYNNEISEKSEIFDDQFSVERPDGSNFTLKIRSTKLEDSAMYFCASSGGGNQPQHFGDGTRLSIL.

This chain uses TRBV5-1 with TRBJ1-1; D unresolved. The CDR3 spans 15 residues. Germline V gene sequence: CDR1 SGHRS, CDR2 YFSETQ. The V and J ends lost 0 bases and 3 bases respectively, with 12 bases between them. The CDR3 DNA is TGCGCCAGCAGCTTGGCGGATCAGGTATACACTGAAGCTTTCTTT. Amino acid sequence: CASSLADQVYTEAFF.

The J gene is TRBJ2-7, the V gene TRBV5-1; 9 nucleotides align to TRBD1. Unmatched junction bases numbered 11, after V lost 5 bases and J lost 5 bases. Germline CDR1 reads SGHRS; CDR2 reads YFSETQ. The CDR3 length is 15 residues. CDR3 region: CASRIISGQGHEQYF. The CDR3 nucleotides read TGCGCCAGCAGAATTATCTCCGGACAGGGGCACGAGCAGTACTTC.

The chain's CDR3 is CASSGLAVSTDTQYF. The CDR3 coding sequence is TGTGCCAGCAGTGGACTAGCCGTAAGCACAGATACGCAGTATTTT. V is TRBV5-6 and J is TRBJ2-3; 8 bases are shared with TRBD2. In germline, CDR1 is SGHDT, CDR2 YYEEEE. The CDR3 consists of 15 residues. V was pared by 5 bases and J by 0 bases, with 5 bases of the junction left unmatched.

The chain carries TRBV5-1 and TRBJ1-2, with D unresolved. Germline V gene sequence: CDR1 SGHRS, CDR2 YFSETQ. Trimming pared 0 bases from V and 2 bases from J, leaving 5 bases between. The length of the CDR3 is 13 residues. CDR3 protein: CASSLDGNYGYTF. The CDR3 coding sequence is TGCGCCAGCAGCTTGGACGGGAACTATGGCTACACCTTC.

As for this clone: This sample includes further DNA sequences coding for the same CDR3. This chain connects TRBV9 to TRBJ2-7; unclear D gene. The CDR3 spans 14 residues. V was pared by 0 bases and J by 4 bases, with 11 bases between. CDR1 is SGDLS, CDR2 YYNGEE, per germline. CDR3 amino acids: CASSVAGVTYEQYF. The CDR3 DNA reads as TGTGCCAGCAGCGTAGCCGGAGTTACGTACGAGCAGTACTTC.